What follows are 15 T cell receptor beta chains derived from one specimen sequenced in a study of blood T cell repertoires in COVID-19. Clones were sequenced by immunoSEQ multiplex PCR, and TCRdb holds only the in-frame ones, with some missing. This table holds about 210,000 clones, 70% to 90% found once. Sequences were obtained from peripheral blood. The receptors derive from a woman of 80 years or more with acute or convalescent COVID-19.

V is TRBV4-2 and J is TRBJ1-6; 8 nucleotides match TRBD1. The CDR3 sequence is 16 residues long. Germline lookup yields CDR1 LGHNA and CDR2 YNFKEQ. Trimming at V came to 4 bases and at J to 6 bases, leaving 8 bases not matched to a gene. This chain's CDR3 is CASSRSTGEGNSPLHF. CDR3 coding DNA: TGTGCCAGCAGCCGTTCGACAGGGGAAGGTAATTCACCCCTCCACTTT.

The chain has TRBV7-2 and TRBJ1-5; TRBD1 agrees at 7 bases. Trimming removed 3 bases from V and 7 bases from J; junction bases left unmatched: 3. Germline CDR1 and CDR2: SGHTA and FQGNSA. The CDR3 sequence is 13 residues long. The CDR3 DNA sequence: TGTGCCAGCAGCTTCAGGGGGAGGCAGCCCCAGCATTTT. Protein product: CASSFRGRQPQHF.

The gene calls are TRBV20-1 and TRBJ2-5, with 12 bases lining up with TRBD2. V lost 3 bases to trimming and J lost 5 bases; unmatched junction nucleotides: 4. The CDR3 has 14 amino acids. Germline V gene sequence: CDR1 DFQATT, CDR2 SNEGSKA (reference sequence). The CDR3 DNA is TGCAGTGCTAGTCGTACTAGCGGGAGGGAGACCCAGTACTTC. Translation: CSASRTSGRETQYF.

The chain couples TRBV10-2 to TRBJ2-1, with D unclear. This CDR3 region has 11 residues. The ends were cut back, 6 bases at V and 5 bases at J, with 5 bases in the middle. The germline V gene encodes CDR1 WSHSY and CDR2 SAAADI. CDR3 amino acids: CASRRDNEQFF. CDR3 nucleotides: TGCGCCAGCAGGAGAGACAATGAGCAGTTCTTC.

The chain is built from TRBV6-5 and TRBJ2-1; D not resolved. V was trimmed by 5 bases and J by 5 bases, leaving 13 bases between them. CDR1 and CDR2 (germline): MNHEY, SVGAGI. The CDR3 extends over 14 amino acids. For the CDR3, the DNA is TGTGCCAGCAGTCCACACCGGGTCAACAATGAGCAGTTCTTC. Translating gives CASSPHRVNNEQFF.

The rearrangement uses TRBV4-1 and TRBJ2-6, with TRBD2 as a possible D gene (5 bases). V lost 4 bases, J lost 0 bases, and 7 bases lay in between. Germline V gives CDR1 MGHRA, CDR2 YSYEKL. CDR3 length equals 15 residues. CDR3 amino acids: CASSPGDSGANVLTF. The CDR3 DNA reads TGCGCCAGCAGCCCCGGGGACTCTGGGGCCAACGTCCTGACTTTC.

The chain recombines TRBV7-2 with TRBJ2-1, with a possible D match to TRBD1 (5 bases). In germline, CDR1 is SGHTA, CDR2 FQGNSA. The CDR3 covers 17 residues. The ends were cut back, 1 base at V and 1 base at J, with 14 bases in the middle. The CDR3, as DNA: TGTGCCAGCAGCTTAGGATCAGGGTCAGGGTCCTACAATGAGCAGTTCTTC. Residues: CASSLGSGSGSYNEQFF.

This chain uses TRBV4-1 with TRBJ1-2; 9 positions agree with TRBD1. Germline CDR1 reads MGHRA; CDR2 reads YSYEKL. The CDR3 totals 17 residues. J lost 5 bases, V lost 2 bases, and 12 bases had no gene match. The CDR3 nucleotides read TGCGCCAGCAGCCAACCGTCCGGCCGGGACAGGGATTATGGCTACACCTTC. The encoded protein is CASSQPSGRDRDYGYTF.

The chain employs TRBV6-6 and TRBJ1-1, with D uncertain. The ends were cut back, 4 bases at V and 5 bases at J, with 2 bases in the middle. The CDR3 length is 10 residues. Germline V gives CDR1 MNHNY, CDR2 SVGAGI (reference sequence). The CDR3, as DNA: TGTGCCAGCAGTTCTACTGAAGCTTTCTTT. It codes for CASSSTEAFF.

This rearrangement joins TRBV6-5 to TRBJ2-2, with D unresolved. Germline CDR1 is MNHEY and CDR2 is SVGAGI. The CDR3 runs 15 residues. With 8 bases removed from V and 1 base from J, the gap between germline ends came to 14 bases. CDR3 sequence (DNA): TGTGCCAGCCATCCCCCGGTTTGGAACACCGGGGAGCTGTTTTTT. It specifies CASHPPVWNTGELFF.

The gene calls are TRBV18 and TRBJ1-1, with 9 positions matching TRBD1. The junction had 5 bases not matched to a gene; V was cut back by 8 bases and J by 4 bases. Germline lookup yields CDR1 KGHSH and CDR2 LQKENI. The CDR3 is 13 residues long. DNA of the CDR3: TGTGCCAGCACAGGGGGCGGGACCACTGAAGCTTTCTTT. Its protein product is CASTGGGTTEAFF. The full variable domain, completed using reference TRBV18 and TRBJ1-1, is NAGVMQNPRHLVRRRGQEARLRCSPMKGHSHVYWYRQLPEEGLKFMVYLQKENIIDESGMPKERFSAEFPKEGPSILRIQQVVRGDSAAYFCASTGGGTTEAFFGQGTRLTVV.

The V call is TRBV27, the J call TRBJ2-5, with TRBD1 matching 9 bases. Germline CDR1 MNHEY, CDR2 SMNVEV (reference sequence). Trimming at V came to 1 base and at J to 5 bases, leaving 8 bases not matched to a gene. CDR3 size: 16 residues. CDR3 residues: CASSLLGQGLRETQYF. In DNA, the CDR3 is TGTGCCAGCAGTTTATTGGGACAGGGTTTGCGGGAGACCCAGTACTTC.

The chain combines TRBV6-1 with TRBJ2-1; TRBD2 matches 10 bases. V gave up 2 bases and J gave up 4 bases; unmatched junction bases: 11. From germline, CDR1 is MNHNS and CDR2 SASEGT. The CDR3 is made up of 18 amino acids. The CDR3 nucleotides are TGTGCCAGCAGTGAATCCGCCGCGCTAGCGGGAGCATACAATGAGCAGTTCTTC. Translation: CASSESAALAGAYNEQFF.

This chain uses TRBV2 with TRBJ1-2; the D gene is possibly TRBD1 (5 bases). This CDR3 spans 13 amino acids. V lost 7 bases and J 3 bases, leaving 12 bases between the germline ends. Germline V gene lookup returns CDR1 SNHLY and CDR2 FYNNEI. DNA of the CDR3: TGTGCCAGCATGGGGACTGAATACTATGGCTACACCTTC. Translating it yields CASMGTEYYGYTF.

V usage is TRBV28 and J usage is TRBJ2-7; TRBD1 matches 8 bases. From germline, CDR1 is MDHEN and CDR2 SYDVKM. CDR3 length equals 14 residues. Trimming at V came to 6 bases and at J to 0 bases, leaving 4 bases not matched to a gene. CDR3 loop: CASSRDRHSYEQYF. For the CDR3, the DNA is TGTGCCAGCAGCCGGGACAGGCACTCCTACGAGCAGTACTTC.